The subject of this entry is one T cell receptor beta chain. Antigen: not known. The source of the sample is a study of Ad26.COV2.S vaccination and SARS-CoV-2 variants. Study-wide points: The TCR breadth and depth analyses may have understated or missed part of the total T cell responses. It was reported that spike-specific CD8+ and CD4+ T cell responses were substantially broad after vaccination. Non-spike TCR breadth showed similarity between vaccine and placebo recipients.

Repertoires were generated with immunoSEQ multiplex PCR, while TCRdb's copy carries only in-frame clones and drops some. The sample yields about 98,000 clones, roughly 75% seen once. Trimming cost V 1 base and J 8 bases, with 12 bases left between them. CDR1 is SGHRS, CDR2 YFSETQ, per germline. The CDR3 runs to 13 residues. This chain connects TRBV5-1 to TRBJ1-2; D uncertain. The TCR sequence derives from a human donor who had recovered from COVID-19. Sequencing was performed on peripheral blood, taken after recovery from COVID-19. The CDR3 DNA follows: TGCGCCAGCAGCTTGCATGAGGACCGGGGCTACACCTTC. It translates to CASSLHEDRGYTF.